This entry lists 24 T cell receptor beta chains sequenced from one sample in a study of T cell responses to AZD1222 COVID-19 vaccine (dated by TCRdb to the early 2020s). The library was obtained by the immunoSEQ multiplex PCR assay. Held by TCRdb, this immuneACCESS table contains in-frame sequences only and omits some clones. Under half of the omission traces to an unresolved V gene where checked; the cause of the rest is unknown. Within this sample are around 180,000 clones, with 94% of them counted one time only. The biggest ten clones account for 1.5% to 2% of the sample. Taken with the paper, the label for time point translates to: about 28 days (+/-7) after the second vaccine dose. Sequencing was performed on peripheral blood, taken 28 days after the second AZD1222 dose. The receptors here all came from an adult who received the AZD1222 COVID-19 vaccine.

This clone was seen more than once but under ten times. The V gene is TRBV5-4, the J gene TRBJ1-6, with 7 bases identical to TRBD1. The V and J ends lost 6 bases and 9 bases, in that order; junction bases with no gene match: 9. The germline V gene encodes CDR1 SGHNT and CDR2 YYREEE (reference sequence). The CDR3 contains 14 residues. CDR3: CASTVTGYGSPLHF. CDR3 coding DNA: TGTGCCAGCACCGTGACAGGGTACGGTTCACCCCTCCACTTT.

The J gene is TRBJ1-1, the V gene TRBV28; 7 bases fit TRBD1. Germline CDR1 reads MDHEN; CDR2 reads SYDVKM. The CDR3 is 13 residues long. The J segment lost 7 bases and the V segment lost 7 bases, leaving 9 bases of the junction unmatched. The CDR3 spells CASIPGGGYEAFF. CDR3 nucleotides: TGTGCCAGCATCCCGGGAGGGGGCTATGAAGCTTTCTTT.

CDR3 sequence: CASSPSPIVRDRGEKLFF. CDR3 DNA sequence: TGTGCCAGCAGCCCGAGTCCGATAGTGCGGGACAGGGGAGAAAAACTGTTTTTT. The chain uses TRBV9 and TRBJ1-4; 10 bases map to TRBD1. CDR1 is SGDLS and CDR2 is YYNGEE in the germline V gene. The trim removed 4 bases at V and 8 bases at J, leaving 17 bases unmatched. The CDR3 contains 18 residues.

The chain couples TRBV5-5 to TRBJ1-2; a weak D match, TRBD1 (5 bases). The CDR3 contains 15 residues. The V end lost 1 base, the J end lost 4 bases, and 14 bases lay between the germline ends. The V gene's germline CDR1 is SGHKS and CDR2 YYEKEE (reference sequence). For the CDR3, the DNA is TGTGCCAGCAGCTTGTCCGTAGGGGAAGCCTATGGCTACACCTTC. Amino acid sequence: CASSLSVGEAYGYTF.

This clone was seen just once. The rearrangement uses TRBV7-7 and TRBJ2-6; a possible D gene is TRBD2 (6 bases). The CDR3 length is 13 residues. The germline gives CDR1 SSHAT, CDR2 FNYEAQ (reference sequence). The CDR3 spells CASGLSGANVLTF. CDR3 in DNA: TGTGCTAGCGGCCTCTCTGGGGCCAACGTCCTGACTTTC.

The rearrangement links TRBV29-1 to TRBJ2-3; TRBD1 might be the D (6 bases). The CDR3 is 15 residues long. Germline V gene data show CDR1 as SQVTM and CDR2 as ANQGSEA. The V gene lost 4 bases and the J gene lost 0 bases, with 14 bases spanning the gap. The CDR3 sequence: CSVALPRGSTDTQYF. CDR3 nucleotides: TGCAGCGTTGCGCTTCCGAGGGGGAGCACAGATACGCAGTATTTT.

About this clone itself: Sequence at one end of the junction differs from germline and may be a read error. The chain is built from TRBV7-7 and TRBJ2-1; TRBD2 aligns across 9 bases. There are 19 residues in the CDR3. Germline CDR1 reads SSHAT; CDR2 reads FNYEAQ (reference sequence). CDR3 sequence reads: CASSAKERGRAVGYNEQFF. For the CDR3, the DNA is TGTGCTAGCAGCGCTAAAGAGCGCGGGAGGGCCGTCGGGTACAATGAGCAGTTCTTC.

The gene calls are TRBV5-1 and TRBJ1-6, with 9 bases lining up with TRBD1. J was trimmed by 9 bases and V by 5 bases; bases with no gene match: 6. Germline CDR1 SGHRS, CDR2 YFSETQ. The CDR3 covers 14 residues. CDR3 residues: CASSRDREFSPLHF. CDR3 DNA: TGCGCCAGCAGTAGGGACAGGGAGTTTTCACCCCTCCACTTT.

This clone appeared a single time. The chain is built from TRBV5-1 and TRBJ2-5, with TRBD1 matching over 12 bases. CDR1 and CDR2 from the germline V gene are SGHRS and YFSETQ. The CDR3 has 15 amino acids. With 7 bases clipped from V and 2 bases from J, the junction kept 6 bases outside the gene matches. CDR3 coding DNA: TGCGCCAGCGGACCGGGACAGGGGGCTCAAGAGACCCAGTACTTC. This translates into CASGPGQGAQETQYF.

This chain's CDR3 is CASSLPVGMNTEAFF. CDR3 DNA sequence: TGTGCCAGCAGTTTACCGGTGGGGATGAACACTGAAGCTTTCTTT. V usage is TRBV28 and J usage is TRBJ1-1; no reliable D call. Germline CDR1 MDHEN, CDR2 SYDVKM. This CDR3 spans 15 amino acids. Trimming took off 2 bases at V and 0 bases at J, with 10 bases between the two ends.

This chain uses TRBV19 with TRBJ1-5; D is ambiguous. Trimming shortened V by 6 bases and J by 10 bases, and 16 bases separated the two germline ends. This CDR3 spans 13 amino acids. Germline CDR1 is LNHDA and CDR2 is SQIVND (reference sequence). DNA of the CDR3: TGTGCCAGTAGGGCGGGCCTCTTATTTCCCCAGCATTTT. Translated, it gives CASRAGLLFPQHF. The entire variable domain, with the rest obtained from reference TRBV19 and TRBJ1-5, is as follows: DGGITQSPKYLFRKEGQNVTLSCEQNLNHDAMYWYRQDPGQGLRLIYYSQIVNDFQKGDIAEGYSVSREKKESFPLTVTSAQKNPTAFYLCASRAGLLFPQHFGDGTRLSIL.

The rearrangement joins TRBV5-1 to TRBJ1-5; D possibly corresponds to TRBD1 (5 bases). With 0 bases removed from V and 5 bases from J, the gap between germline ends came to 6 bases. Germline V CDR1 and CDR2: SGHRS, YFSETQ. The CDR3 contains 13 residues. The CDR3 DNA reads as TGCGCCAGCAGCTTGGGGGGGGATCAGCCCCAGCATTTT. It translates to CASSLGGDQPQHF.

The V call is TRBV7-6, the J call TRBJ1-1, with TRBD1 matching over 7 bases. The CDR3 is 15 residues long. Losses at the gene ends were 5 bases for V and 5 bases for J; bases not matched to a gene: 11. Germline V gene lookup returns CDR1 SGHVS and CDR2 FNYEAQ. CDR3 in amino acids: CASSPRQGGGTEAFF. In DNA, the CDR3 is TGTGCCAGCAGCCCACGACAGGGCGGGGGGACTGAAGCTTTCTTT.

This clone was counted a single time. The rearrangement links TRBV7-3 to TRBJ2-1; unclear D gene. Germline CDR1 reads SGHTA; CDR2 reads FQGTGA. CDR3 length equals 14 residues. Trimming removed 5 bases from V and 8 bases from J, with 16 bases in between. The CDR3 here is CASSQRGRADEQFF. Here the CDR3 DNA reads TGTGCCAGCAGCCAACGTGGAAGGGCAGATGAGCAGTTCTTC.

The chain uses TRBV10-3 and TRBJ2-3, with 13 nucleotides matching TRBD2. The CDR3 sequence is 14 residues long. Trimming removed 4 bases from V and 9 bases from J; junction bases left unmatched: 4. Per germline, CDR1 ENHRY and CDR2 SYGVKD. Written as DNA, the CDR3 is TGTGCCATCAGTGGGACTAGCGGGAGAGACACGCAGTATTTT. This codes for CAISGTSGRDTQYF.

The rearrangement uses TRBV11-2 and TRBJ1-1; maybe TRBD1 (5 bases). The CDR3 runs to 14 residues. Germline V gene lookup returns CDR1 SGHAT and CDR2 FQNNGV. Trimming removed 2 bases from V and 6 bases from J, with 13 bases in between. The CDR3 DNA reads TGTGCCAGCAGCTTATCACGGGGGAGCGCTGAAGCTTTCTTT. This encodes CASSLSRGSAEAFF.

The CDR3 sequence: CASSQGQGNTEAFF. The CDR3 bases are TGTGCCAGCAGCCAGGGACAGGGGAACACTGAAGCTTTCTTT. The chain has TRBV7-9 and TRBJ1-1; 9 bases align to TRBD1. With V trimmed by 5 bases and J by 1 base, 2 bases remained unmatched. The CDR3 length is 14 residues. Germline values: CDR1 SEHNR, CDR2 FQNEAQ (reference sequence).

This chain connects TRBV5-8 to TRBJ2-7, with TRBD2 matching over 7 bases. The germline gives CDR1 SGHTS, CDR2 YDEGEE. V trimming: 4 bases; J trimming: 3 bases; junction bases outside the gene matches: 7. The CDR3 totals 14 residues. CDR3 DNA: TGTGCCAGCAGCCTAGGGAGGGTCGGCTACGAGCAGTACTTC. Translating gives CASSLGRVGYEQYF.

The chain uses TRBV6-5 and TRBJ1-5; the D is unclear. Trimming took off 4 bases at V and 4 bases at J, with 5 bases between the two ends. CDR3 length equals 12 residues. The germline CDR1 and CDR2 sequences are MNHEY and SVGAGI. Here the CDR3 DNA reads TGTGCCAGCAGTTTCTCAAATCAGCCCCAGCATTTT. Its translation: CASSFSNQPQHF.

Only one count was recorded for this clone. The CDR3 protein is CASSLVGGYRGELFF. CDR3 in DNA: TGTGCCAGCAGCTTGGTGGGGGGGTACCGCGGGGAGCTGTTTTTT. The genes are TRBV7-2 and TRBJ2-2; TRBD2 matches at 7 bases. Per germline, CDR1 SGHTA and CDR2 FQGNSA. J lost 7 bases, V lost 3 bases, and 8 bases had no gene match. The CDR3 spans 15 residues.

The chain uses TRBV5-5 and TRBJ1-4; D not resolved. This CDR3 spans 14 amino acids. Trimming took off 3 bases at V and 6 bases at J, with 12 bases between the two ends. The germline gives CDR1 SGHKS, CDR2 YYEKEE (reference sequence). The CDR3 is CASSSNGGYEKLFF. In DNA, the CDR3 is TGTGCCAGCAGCTCTAACGGCGGGTATGAAAAACTGTTTTTT.

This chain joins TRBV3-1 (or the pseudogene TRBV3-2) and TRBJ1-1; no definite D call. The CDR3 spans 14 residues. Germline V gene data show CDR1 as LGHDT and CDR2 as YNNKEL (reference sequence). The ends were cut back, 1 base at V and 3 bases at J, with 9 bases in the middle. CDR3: CASSQGRSDTEAFF. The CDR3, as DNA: TGTGCCAGCAGCCAAGGCAGGTCAGACACTGAAGCTTTCTTT.

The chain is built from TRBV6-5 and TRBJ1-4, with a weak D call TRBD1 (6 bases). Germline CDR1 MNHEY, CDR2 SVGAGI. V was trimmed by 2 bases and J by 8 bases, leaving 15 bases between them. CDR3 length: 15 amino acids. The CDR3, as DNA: TGTGCCAGCAGTTACCGCGGGGAGGGGGAGGAAAAACTGTTTTTT. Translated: CASSYRGEGEEKLFF.

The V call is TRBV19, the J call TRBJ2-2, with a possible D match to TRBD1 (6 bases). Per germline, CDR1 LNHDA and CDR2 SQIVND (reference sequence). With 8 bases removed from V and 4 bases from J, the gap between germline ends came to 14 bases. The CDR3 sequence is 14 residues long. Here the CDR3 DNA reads TGTGCCAGTGGGACAAATGGGGGCACCGGGGAGCTGTTTTTT. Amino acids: CASGTNGGTGELFF. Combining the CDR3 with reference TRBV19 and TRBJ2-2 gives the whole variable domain DGGITQSPKYLFRKEGQNVTLSCEQNLNHDAMYWYRQDPGQGLRLIYYSQIVNDFQKGDIAEGYSVSREKKESFPLTVTSAQKNPTAFYLCASGTNGGTGELFFGEGSRLTVL.